What follows are 28 T cell receptor beta chains derived from one specimen sequenced in a study of beta chain features in type 1 diabetes. Expressed TCRB transcripts were sequenced, since all the RNA that had been isolated was reverse transcribed. Libraries were prepared by immunoSEQ multiplex PCR; TCRdb keeps only in-frame clonotypes and omits some of them. Among about 230,000 clones, over 8.5% were seen once, and the ten largest hold approximately 0.035%. The sample comprised naive CD4+ T cells from blood. Source of these receptors: a woman under 30 in good health.

In this sample, this clone turned up a few times. The J gene is TRBJ1-5, the V gene TRBV12-5; TRBD1 might be the D (5 bases). Germline V gene lookup returns CDR1 LGHNT and CDR2 FRNRAP. The CDR3 totals 15 residues. V lost 0 bases and J 3 bases, leaving 9 bases between the germline ends. CDR3 sequence: CASGLVGGSNQPQHF. CDR3 bases: TGTGCTAGTGGTTTGGTCGGGGGATCCAATCAGCCCCAGCATTTT.

This clone was seen only a few times. The genes are TRBV5-1 and TRBJ2-1, with TRBD1 matching 10 bases. V shed 5 bases and J 9 bases; nucleotides not matched to a gene: 14. The CDR3 runs to 16 residues. Germline V CDR1 and CDR2: SGHRS, YFSETQ. The CDR3 coding sequence is TGCGCCAGCAGTATACGAGCGGGACAGGGGTCAGGTGAGCAGTTCTTC. Translated: CASSIRAGQGSGEQFF. The full variable domain, with the rest looked up from reference TRBV5-1 and TRBJ2-1, is KAGVTQTPRYLIKTRGQQVTLSCSPISGHRSVSWYQQTPGQGLQFLFEYFSETQRNKGNFPGRFSGRQFSNSRSEMNVSTLELGDSALYLCASSIRAGQGSGEQFFGPGTRLTVL.

V gene TRBV19 combines with J gene TRBJ2-1, with TRBD2 identical over 7 bases. The germline V gene encodes CDR1 LNHDA and CDR2 SQIVND (reference sequence). The CDR3 spans 16 residues. V dropped 0 bases and J dropped 5; count of bases not matched to a gene: 7. The CDR3 nucleotides are TGTGCCAGTAGTATAGAGGGCGGGAGAAACCACAATGAGCAGTTCTTC. Translated, it gives CASSIEGGRNHNEQFF.

CDR3 sequence reads: CASEQGYSNQPQHF. The CDR3 bases are TGTGCCAGCGAGCAGGGATATAGCAATCAGCCCCAGCATTTT. The chain carries TRBV2 and TRBJ1-5; possible D gene TRBD1, 5 bases. The CDR3 is made up of 14 amino acids. The V and J ends lost 8 bases and 0 bases respectively, with 11 bases between them. Germline V gene sequence: CDR1 SNHLY, CDR2 FYNNEI.

V gene TRBV7-2 combines with J gene TRBJ1-6; D uncertain. This CDR3 contains 16 residues. Germline V gene data show CDR1 as SGHTA and CDR2 as FQGNSA. V lost 7 bases to trimming and J lost 9 bases, with 22 bases between them. CDR3 in DNA: TGTGCCAGCACCATCGGATACAGTTCTCGCAGTTCACCCCTCCACTTT. Its protein product is CASTIGYSSRSSPLHF.

The chain combines TRBV18 with TRBJ1-4; D remains unclear. Germline V gene data show CDR1 as KGHSH and CDR2 as LQKENI. V lost 3 bases and J 7 bases, leaving 21 bases between the germline ends. The CDR3 sequence is 17 residues long. The CDR3 nucleotides read TGTGCCAGCTCACCGATTTCGGCCGGCGGGTCGGCTGAAAAACTGTTTTTT. Its translation: CASSPISAGGSAEKLFF.

The CDR3 sequence: CASSPEPGWKLFF. The CDR3 nucleotides are TGTGCCAGCTCACCAGAACCAGGGTGGAAACTGTTTTTT. The chain uses TRBV18 and TRBJ1-4, with D perhaps TRBD1 (5 bases). V lost 2 bases to trimming and J lost 11 bases, with 12 bases between them. CDR3 length equals 13 residues. In germline, CDR1 is KGHSH, CDR2 LQKENI.

This clone was counted only a few times. The chain couples TRBV7-8 to TRBJ1-1; TRBD1 agrees at 8 bases. The CDR3 has 16 residues. Germline V lookup: CDR1 SGHVS, CDR2 FQNEAQ. With 3 bases clipped from V and 6 bases from J, the junction kept 12 bases outside the gene matches. CDR3 sequence (DNA): TGTGCCAGCAGCTTCCAGGGACAGGCAAGCGGTTCTGAAGCTTTCTTT. Its translation: CASSFQGQASGSEAFF.

This clone was seen a handful of times. The chain employs TRBV9 and TRBJ2-1, with TRBD2 matching over 14 bases. This CDR3 has 15 residues. J lost 6 bases, V lost 3 bases, and 2 bases had no gene match. Germline assignment: CDR1 SGDLS and CDR2 YYNGEE. The CDR3 sequence: CASSEGTSGGNEQFF. CDR3 DNA sequence: TGTGCCAGCAGCGAGGGGACTAGCGGGGGCAATGAGCAGTTCTTC.

This chain connects TRBV7-2 to TRBJ2-1, with TRBD1 as a possible D gene (6 bases). The CDR3 is 15 amino acids. V was cut by 5 bases and J by 5 bases, with 16 bases left in between. Germline V gives CDR1 SGHTA, CDR2 FQGNSA. CDR3 bases: TGTGCCAGCAGCGATACGGCAGGGGCGGACAATGAGCAGTTCTTC. It translates to CASSDTAGADNEQFF.

The CDR3 reads CASRLSGGPYNEQFF. CDR3 bases: TGTGCCAGCAGGTTGAGCGGGGGCCCATACAATGAGCAGTTCTTC. The rearrangement links TRBV11-2 to TRBJ2-1, with TRBD2 matching over 8 bases. Germline V CDR1 and CDR2: SGHAT, FQNNGV. CDR3 length equals 15 residues. V was clipped by 6 bases and J by 4 bases; unmatched bases: 8.

The chain couples TRBV5-1 to TRBJ2-7, with 7 bases lining up with TRBD1. Germline trimming cut 1 base from V and 6 bases from J; bases unmatched to any gene: 13. This CDR3 has 16 residues. CDR1 is SGHRS, CDR2 YFSETQ, per germline. DNA of the CDR3: TGCGCCAGCAGCTTGAAGGGGGCGCAAGTTGAAGCCGAGCAGTACTTC. The encoded protein is CASSLKGAQVEAEQYF.

The chain recombines TRBV7-9 with TRBJ1-1; 7 nucleotides align to TRBD1. The junction had 10 bases not matched to a gene; V was cut back by 7 bases and J by 2 bases. The CDR3 loop spans 15 amino acids. Per the germline V gene, CDR1 is SEHNR and CDR2 is FQNEAQ (reference sequence). DNA of the CDR3: TGTGCCAGCACCACCCACCGGGACAGAAACACTGAAGCTTTCTTT. Its translation: CASTTHRDRNTEAFF.

This clone was counted only a few times. The chain links TRBV7-9 to TRBJ2-7; TRBD2 agrees at 9 bases. In germline, CDR1 is SEHNR, CDR2 FQNEAQ (reference sequence). V lost 0 bases, J lost 4 bases, and 7 bases stayed unmatched. The CDR3 is made up of 16 amino acids. The CDR3 spells CASSLASGRGEYEQYF. For the CDR3, the DNA is TGTGCCAGCAGCTTAGCTAGCGGGAGAGGGGAATACGAGCAGTACTTC.

This clone was seen a handful of times. V usage is TRBV29-1 and J usage is TRBJ2-2; 8 bases line up with TRBD1. Germline V lookup: CDR1 SQVTM, CDR2 ANQGSEA. V shed 1 base and J 6 bases; nucleotides not matched to a gene: 4. The CDR3 covers 14 residues. CDR3 sequence: CSVEASGGSGELFF. CDR3 DNA: TGCAGCGTTGAAGCTTCAGGGGGCTCCGGGGAGCTGTTTTTT.

CDR3 sequence: CASSPSDEQYF. The CDR3 nucleotides read TGTGCCAGCAGTCCCAGCGACGAGCAGTACTTC. This chain joins TRBV5-4 and TRBJ2-7, with D hard to call. There are 11 residues in the CDR3. Germline V gene data show CDR1 as SGHNT and CDR2 as YYREEE (reference sequence). Trimming pared 5 bases from V and 5 bases from J, leaving 8 bases between.

This clone occurred a few times. The CDR3, as DNA: TGCGCCAGCAGCCTAACTCCGCGGGGTAGCACAGATACGCAGTATTTT. Translating gives CASSLTPRGSTDTQYF. The genes are TRBV5-1 and TRBJ2-3; possible D gene TRBD2, 6 bases. Trimming left V 4 bases short and J 0 bases short, with 15 bases between. CDR1 and CDR2 (germline): SGHRS, YFSETQ. The CDR3 has 16 amino acids.

This clone has more than one count but fewer than ten. This chain links TRBV29-1 with TRBJ2-2; possible D gene TRBD1, 6 bases. The CDR3 has 12 amino acids. Germline V gene lookup returns CDR1 SQVTM and CDR2 ANQGSEA. Trimming removed 6 bases from V and 5 bases from J, with 10 bases in between. The CDR3 loop reads CSVTRGTGELFF. In nucleotides, the CDR3 is TGCAGCGTGACCAGGGGTACCGGGGAGCTGTTTTTT.

In this sample, this clone turned up a few times. The V gene is TRBV6-1, the J gene TRBJ1-4; 7 bases line up with TRBD1. The CDR3 totals 14 residues. Germline values: CDR1 MNHNS, CDR2 SASEGT. V lost 6 bases, J lost 5 bases, and 6 bases stayed unmatched. The DNA of the CDR3 is TGTGCCAGCAGAGACAGGGTCCTGAATGAAAAACTGTTTTTT. It yields the protein CASRDRVLNEKLFF.

The chain employs TRBV10-3 and TRBJ2-3; TRBD2 is a possible D gene (7 bases). V was clipped by 10 bases and J by 0 bases, with 14 bases between them. This CDR3 comprises 14 residues. Germline CDR1 reads ENHRY; CDR2 reads SYGVKD. CDR3 residues: CATTRGPSTDTQYF. Here the CDR3 DNA reads TGTGCCACCACGCGGGGGCCTAGCACAGATACGCAGTATTTT.

In this sample, this clone turned up a few times. The V gene is TRBV11-3, the J gene TRBJ2-3; 9 bases line up with TRBD2. Looked up from germline, CDR1 is SGHNT and CDR2 is YENEEA. The CDR3 totals 15 residues. The V gene end was trimmed by 4 bases and the J gene end by 3 bases; junction bases not matched to a gene: 5. CDR3 in amino acids: CASSSTGLATDTQYF. The CDR3 DNA reads TGTGCCAGCAGCTCTACAGGACTAGCGACAGATACGCAGTATTTT.

This clone has a handful of counts. The chain recombines TRBV15 with TRBJ2-3; TRBD2 aligns across 11 bases. V lost 3 bases and J lost 2; bases outside the gene matches: 7. CDR1 is LNHNV, CDR2 YYDKDF, per germline (reference sequence). The CDR3 is 17 amino acids. This chain's CDR3 is CATSSDRLAGITDTQYF. The CDR3 DNA follows: TGTGCCACCAGCAGTGATCGACTAGCGGGAATCACAGATACGCAGTATTTT.

This clone has a handful of counts. The chain employs TRBV10-3 and TRBJ1-2; no reliable D call. The V and J ends lost 10 bases and 3 bases respectively, with 15 bases between them. This CDR3 is 13 amino acids long. Per germline, CDR1 ENHRY and CDR2 SYGVKD. Written as DNA, the CDR3 is TGTGCCACCGCCCAAGGTCGGGACTATGGCTACACCTTC. This encodes CATAQGRDYGYTF.

V gene TRBV6-5 combines with J gene TRBJ1-2; 8 nucleotides align to TRBD1. With V trimmed by 5 bases and J by 4 bases, 9 bases remained unmatched. Germline V CDR1 and CDR2: MNHEY, SVGAGI. The CDR3 spans 15 residues. CDR3 protein: CASSQRRDRRYGYTF. CDR3 in DNA: TGTGCCAGCAGTCAACGGCGGGACAGGCGCTATGGCTACACCTTC.

In this sample, this clone turned up a few times. The genes are TRBV5-4 and TRBJ2-7; D might be TRBD1 (5 bases). The CDR3 runs to 12 residues. Trimming took off 4 bases at V and 4 bases at J, with 9 bases between the two ends. CDR1 and CDR2 from the germline V gene are SGHNT and YYREEE (reference sequence). The CDR3 loop is CASSIDSYEQYF. Written as DNA, the CDR3 is TGTGCCAGCAGCATCGACAGTTACGAGCAGTACTTC.

This chain uses TRBV27 with TRBJ2-3; D is unresolved. V lost 0 bases, J lost 2 bases, and 6 bases lay in between. The germline V gene encodes CDR1 MNHEY and CDR2 SMNVEV (reference sequence). This CDR3 comprises 14 residues. The CDR3 spells CASSLSQITDTQYF. CDR3 in DNA: TGTGCCAGCAGTTTATCACAGATCACAGATACGCAGTATTTT.

This clone has just a few counts. The CDR3 sequence is CASTAQGRYNEQFF. CDR3 nucleotide sequence: TGTGCCAGCACCGCCCAGGGCCGCTACAATGAGCAGTTCTTC. J is TRBJ2-1 and V is TRBV27, with D perhaps TRBD1 (5 bases). The V and J ends lost 7 bases and 3 bases respectively, with 13 bases between them. From germline, CDR1 is MNHEY and CDR2 SMNVEV (reference sequence). The CDR3 extends over 14 amino acids.

In its sample, this clone was seen a few times. J is TRBJ1-1 and V is TRBV29-1; D is unresolved. There are 12 residues in the CDR3. V shed 7 bases and J shed 11 bases, with 20 bases lying between them. The germline V gene encodes CDR1 SQVTM and CDR2 ANQGSEA. In DNA, the CDR3 is TGCAGCGCCTACAAACGGGAGAAATCTGCTTTCTTT. Encoded protein: CSAYKREKSAFF.